This TCR beta chain was retrieved from a study of cytomegalovirus exposure and HLA in healthy donors. General study findings and limits: The classifier reportedly diagnosed cytomegalovirus status with high specificity and sensitivity. TCR beta sequences numbering about 17,000 were associated with HLA alleles at 0.05 false discovery rate in a later analysis.

The primer mix had 60 Vbeta and 13 Jbeta primers. TCRdb keeps only in-frame clones here, not all; method: immunoSEQ multiplex PCR. Among more than 100,000 clones listed, 75% to 90% were seen once. Remarks on this clone: Its specificity is unknown.

The specimen sequenced was PBMCs. The sequence derives from a man aged 45 to 65 in good health and CMV-seronegative.

DNA for the CDR3: TGTGCCAGCAGCTCTGCTAGCGGGGGACCCAATGAGCAGTTCTTC. Amino acid sequence: CASSSASGGPNEQFF. V gene TRBV11-2 combines with J gene TRBJ2-1; 10 bases are shared with TRBD2. Germline V lookup: CDR1 SGHAT, CDR2 FQNNGV. The CDR3 contains 15 residues. Trimming cost V 4 bases and J 6 bases; bases outside gene matches: 6.